The sequence of this TCR beta chain was determined in a study of identical twins. MiXCR, applied by TCRdb to the 5' RACE reads, yields one record per CDR3 protein. This sample carries 600,000 to 700,000 distinct CDR3 sequences, 21% of them seen once, and the ten largest clones take 4.3%. Germline V gene lookup returns CDR1 SGHRS and CDR2 YFSETQ. The CDR3 length is 13 residues. Between the trimmed V and J ends, which lost 3 bases and 1 base, there was a span of 8 bases. The same sample was also used in a study of T cells expressing NK-cell markers.

The chain uses TRBV5-1 and TRBJ2-7, with unresolved D. Sample: PBMCs. The TCR comes from a woman between 18 and 29 years old in good health. The CDR3 here is CASSSTPSYEQYF. CDR3 nucleotide sequence: TGCGCCAGCAGCTCAACACCGTCCTACGAGCAGTACTTC. The variable domain in full, completed from reference TRBV5-1 and TRBJ2-7, reads KAGVTQTPRYLIKTRGQQVTLSCSPISGHRSVSWYQQTPGQGLQFLFEYFSETQRNKGNFPGRFSGRQFSNSRSEMNVSTLELGDSALYLCASSSTPSYEQYFGPGTRLTVT.